Listed below are T cell receptor beta chains from one sample, sequenced in a study of cytomegalovirus exposure and HLA in healthy donors. Assay used: immunoSEQ multiplex PCR; TCRdb lists only in-frame clones, some missing. The sample gives under 200,000 clones, around three quarters of which show up once; more than 5% is in the top ten. The sequenced material came from PBMCs. The receptor source for this set is a middle-aged man in good health and CMV-seronegative. Each CDR3 is given without its conserved first and last residue. Each record gives: D gene, clone size, V gene, CDR3 protein. The D gene is left open where the match is weak. Some rows mark clone size as missing; the rest say once, few, many or name a class of expanded clone.

>TRBD2|once|TRBV10-1
ASTGRVTGEQF
>TRBD1|-|TRBV5-5
ASSSEQGLGEKLF
>TRBD2|-|TRBV4-3
ASSQVGGANTGELF
>-|-|TRBV15
ATSRDLTSNEKLF
>TRBD1|-|TRBV11-3
ASSTDRGRTEQY
>-|few|TRBV7-8
ASSPRTLGPNYGYT
>TRBD1|-|TRBV4-1
ASSQGDRESSYEQY
>TRBD2|once|TRBV6-5
ASRTQSGGGETQY
>-|-|TRBV6-5
ASSYPLTRETQY
>TRBD2|-|TRBV5-1
ASSLSWGSGSTDTQY
>-|-|TRBV9
ASSVRVSGANVLT